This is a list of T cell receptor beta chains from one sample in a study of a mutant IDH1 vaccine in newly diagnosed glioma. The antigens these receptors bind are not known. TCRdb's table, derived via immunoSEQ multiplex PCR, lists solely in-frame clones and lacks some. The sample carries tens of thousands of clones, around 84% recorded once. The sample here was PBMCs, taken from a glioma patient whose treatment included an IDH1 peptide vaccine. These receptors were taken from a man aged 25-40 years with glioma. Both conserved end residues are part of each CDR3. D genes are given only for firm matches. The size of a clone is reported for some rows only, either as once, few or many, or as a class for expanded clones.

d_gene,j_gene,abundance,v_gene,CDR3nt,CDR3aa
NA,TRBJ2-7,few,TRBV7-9,TGTGCCAGCAGCTCACAACTTAAAGCATGGGACACCCACTTC,CASSSQLKAWDTHF
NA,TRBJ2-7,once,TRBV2,TGTGCCAGCAGTAAGGGCAGGACCTACGAGCAGTACTTC,CASSKGRTYEQYF
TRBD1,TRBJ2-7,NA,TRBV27,TGTGCCAGCAGTTTAACACGGGACAGGCCCTACGAGCAGTACTTC,CASSLTRDRPYEQYF
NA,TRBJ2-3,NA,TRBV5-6,TGTGCCAGCAGCTTTGGTCAGGGGTACTATAGCACAGATACGCAGTATTTT,CASSFGQGYYSTDTQYF
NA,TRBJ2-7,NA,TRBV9,TGTGCCCCTCTCCCCCGATTCTACGAGCAGTACTTC,CAPLPRFYEQYF
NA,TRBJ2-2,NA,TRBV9,TGTGCCAGCAGCCCTGGACAGAACGCGAACACCGGGGAGCTGTTTTTT,CASSPGQNANTGELFF
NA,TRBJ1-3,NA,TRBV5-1,TGCGCCAGCAGCATTGAGGGAGATGGAAACACCATATATTTT,CASSIEGDGNTIYF
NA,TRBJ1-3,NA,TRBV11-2,TGTGCCAGCAGCTTACCCACAGGGAGAGTCTCTGGAAACACCATATATTTT,CASSLPTGRVSGNTIYF
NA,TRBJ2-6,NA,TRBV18,TGTGCCAGCTCACTCCTCACCGGGGCGGCTGGGGCCAACGTCCTGACTTTC,CASSLLTGAAGANVLTF
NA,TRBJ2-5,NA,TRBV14,TGTGCCAGCAGCCATCCCTGGGAGACCCAGTACTTC,CASSHPWETQYF
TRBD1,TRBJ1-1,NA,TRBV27,TGTGCCAGCAGAAGACAGGGAACGAACACTGAAGCTTTCTTT,CASRRQGTNTEAFF
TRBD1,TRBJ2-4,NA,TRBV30,TGTGCCTGGAGTGATGGACAGGGAAGGGACATTCAGTACTTC,CAWSDGQGRDIQYF
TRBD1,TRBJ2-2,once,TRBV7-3,TGTGCCAGCAGCTTAATGTCGGTGACAGGGGGCACCGGGGAGCTGTTTTTT,CASSLMSVTGGTGELFF
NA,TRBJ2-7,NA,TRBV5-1,TGCGCCAGCAGCTTGGTAGCGAGGGGGGCCTACGAGCAGTACTTC,CASSLVARGAYEQYF
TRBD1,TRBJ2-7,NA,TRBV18,TGTGCCAGCTCACCTCATTCCGGGACAGGGGGCTTGGGTGAGCAGTACTTC,CASSPHSGTGGLGEQYF
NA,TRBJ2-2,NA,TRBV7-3,TGTGCCAGCAGCTTAGGAAGGGGGACCGGGGAGCTGTTTTTT,CASSLGRGTGELFF
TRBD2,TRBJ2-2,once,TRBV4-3,TGCGCCAGCAGCCAAGGAGCGACGGGGGGGAACACCGGGGAGCTGTTTTTT,CASSQGATGGNTGELFF
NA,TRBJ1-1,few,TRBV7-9,TGTGCCAGCAGCTTATTGATGGGGTACACTGAAGCTTTCTTT,CASSLLMGYTEAFF
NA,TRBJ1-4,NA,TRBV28,TGTGCCAGCACCTCGCGGGGAGGAAAAGAAAAACTGTTTTTT,CASTSRGGKEKLFF
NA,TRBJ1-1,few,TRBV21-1,TGTGCCAGCAGCAGAGGGACAGTGAACACTGAAGCTTTCTTT,CASSRGTVNTEAFF
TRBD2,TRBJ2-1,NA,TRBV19,TGTGCCAGTAGTATACGTGGCGGGAGGTGGGGAGGTGTGTTTGGTAATGAGCAGTTCTTC,CASSIRGGRWGGVFGNEQFF
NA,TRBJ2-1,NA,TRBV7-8,TGTGCCAGCACCCTTAACCTCCTCAGTTGGTTCTTC,CASTLNLLSWFF
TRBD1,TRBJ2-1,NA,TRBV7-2,TGTGCCAGCAGCTCTCAGGGACAGGGCAATGAGCAGTTCTTC,CASSSQGQGNEQFF
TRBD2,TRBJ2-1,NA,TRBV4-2,TGTGCCAGCAGCCAAGATCCCGGACTAGCGGGAGGCTTCCACAATGAGCAGTTCTTC,CASSQDPGLAGGFHNEQFF
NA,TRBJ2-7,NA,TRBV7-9,TGTGCCAGCACCCCCGATCAGGGAGTCACCGAGCAGTACTTC,CASTPDQGVTEQYF
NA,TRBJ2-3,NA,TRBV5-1,TGCGCCAGCAGCTTGGACACAGATACGCAGTATTTT,CASSLDTDTQYF
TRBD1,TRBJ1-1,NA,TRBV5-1,TGCGCCAGTTCGACAGGGGGCTTGAGCACTGAAGCTTTCTTT,CASSTGGLSTEAFF
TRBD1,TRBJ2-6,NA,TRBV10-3,TGTGCCATCAGTGAGTCGCTATTGGCCGGGACAGCCTCTGGGGCCAACGTCCTGACTTTC,CAISESLLAGTASGANVLTF
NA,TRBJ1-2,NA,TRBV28,TGTGCCAGCAACGTGGTAGGACGGGCTAACTATGGCTACACCTTC,CASNVVGRANYGYTF
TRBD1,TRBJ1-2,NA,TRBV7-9,TGTGCCAGCAGCTTAGTTGGATCCGGGACAGCTTACTATGGCTACACCTTC,CASSLVGSGTAYYGYTF
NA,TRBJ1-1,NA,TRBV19,TGTGCCAGTAGTATAGGGGGGAAGAACACTGAAGCTTTCTTT,CASSIGGKNTEAFF
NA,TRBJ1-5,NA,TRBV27,TGTGCCAGCAGCCCGCATGACAGTAGCAATCAGCCCCAGCATTTT,CASSPHDSSNQPQHF
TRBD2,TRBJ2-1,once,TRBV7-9,TGTGCCAGCAGCTTACCCGGGCTAGCGGGCTCCAACAATGAGCAGTTCTTC,CASSLPGLAGSNNEQFF
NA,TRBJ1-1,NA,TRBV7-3,TGTGCCAGCAGACGAGACCTGAACACTGAAGCTTTCTTT,CASRRDLNTEAFF
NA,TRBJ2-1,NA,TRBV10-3,TGTGCCATCAGCACAGGGATTCGGTCCTACAATGAGCAGTTCTTC,CAISTGIRSYNEQFF
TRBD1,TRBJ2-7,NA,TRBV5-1,TGCGCCAGCAGCGCCGGGGGACAGGGGGTTGGTTACGAGCAGTACTTC,CASSAGGQGVGYEQYF
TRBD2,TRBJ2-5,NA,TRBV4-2,TGTGCCAGCAGCCAGGCTCTCGGACTAGCGGGGGGGCAAGAGACCCAGTACTTC,CASSQALGLAGGQETQYF
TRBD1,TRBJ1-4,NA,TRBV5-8,TGTGCCAGCAGCTACGGACAGGGGGCCGAAAAACTGTTTTTT,CASSYGQGAEKLFF
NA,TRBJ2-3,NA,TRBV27,TGTGCCAGCGCCGCCGGGACCCTAAGCACAGATACGCAGTATTTT,CASAAGTLSTDTQYF
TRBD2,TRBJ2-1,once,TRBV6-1,TGTGCCAGCAGTGAATTTACTAGCGCAATCAATGAGCAGTTCTTC,CASSEFTSAINEQFF
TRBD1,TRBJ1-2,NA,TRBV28,TGTGCCAGCAGTCCACCGACAGGGGGCGACGGCTATGGCTACACCTTC,CASSPPTGGDGYGYTF
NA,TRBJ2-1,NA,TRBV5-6,TGTGCCAGCAGCTCCCCCGGAGGCTCCTACAATGAGCAGTTCTTC,CASSSPGGSYNEQFF
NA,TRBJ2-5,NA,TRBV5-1,TGCGCCAGCAGCTTGAGTACGGGGGAAGAGACCCAGTACTTC,CASSLSTGEETQYF
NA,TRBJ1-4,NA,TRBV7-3,TGTGCCAGCAGCCACCGGGGGACTAATGAAAAACTGTTTTTT,CASSHRGTNEKLFF
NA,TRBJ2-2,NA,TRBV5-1,TGCGCCAGCAGTGTGGACACCGGGGAGCTGTTTTTT,CASSVDTGELFF